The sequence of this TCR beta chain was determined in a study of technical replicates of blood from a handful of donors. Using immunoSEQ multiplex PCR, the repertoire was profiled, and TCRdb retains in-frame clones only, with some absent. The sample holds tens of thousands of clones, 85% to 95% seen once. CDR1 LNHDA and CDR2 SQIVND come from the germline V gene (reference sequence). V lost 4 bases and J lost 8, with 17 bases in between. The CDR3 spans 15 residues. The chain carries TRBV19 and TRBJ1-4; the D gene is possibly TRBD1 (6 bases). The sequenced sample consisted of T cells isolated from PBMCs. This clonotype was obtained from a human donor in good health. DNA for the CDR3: TGTGCCAGTAGTAAACGGGACACCGGACAAGAAAAACTGTTTTTT. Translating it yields CASSKRDTGQEKLFF. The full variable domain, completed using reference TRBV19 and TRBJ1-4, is DGGITQSPKYLFRKEGQNVTLSCEQNLNHDAMYWYRQDPGQGLRLIYYSQIVNDFQKGDIAEGYSVSREKKESFPLTVTSAQKNPTAFYLCASSKRDTGQEKLFFGSGTQLSVL.